Each of the 22 T cell receptor beta chains below was sequenced from the same sample in a study of cytomegalovirus exposure and HLA in healthy donors. PCR involved 60 Vbeta and 13 Jbeta primers. Profiling relied on immunoSEQ multiplex PCR, and the TCRdb table lists in-frame clones only, not all of them. Among nearly 200,000 clones, about 79% were seen once, and the ten largest hold approximately 0.092%. Sequencing was carried out using PBMCs. All receptors derive from a boy younger than 10 in good health and CMV-seronegative.

The chain couples TRBV6-5 to TRBJ1-1, with D possibly being TRBD1 (6 bases). Between the trimmed V and J ends, which lost 8 bases and 0 bases, there was a span of 10 bases. The CDR3 runs 13 residues. The germline V gene has CDR1 MNHEY and CDR2 SVGAGI. The CDR3 spells CASGTGMNTEAFF. The CDR3, as DNA: TGTGCCAGCGGAACAGGGATGAACACTGAAGCTTTCTTT.

J is TRBJ2-3 and V is TRBV5-1; 10 bases are a match to TRBD2. Germline CDR1 SGHRS, CDR2 YFSETQ. The V and J ends lost 0 bases and 3 bases, in that order; junction bases with no gene match: 16. This CDR3 region has 20 residues. For the CDR3, the DNA is TGCGCCAGCAGCTTGGGGTTCGTTCACGGACTAGCGGAGATTACAGATACGCAGTATTTT. Encoded protein: CASSLGFVHGLAEITDTQYF.

This clone appeared a few times. The chain has TRBV28 and TRBJ2-7; 8 bases match TRBD1. In germline, CDR1 is MDHEN, CDR2 SYDVKM. The CDR3 is 15 amino acids. The V segment lost 6 bases and the J segment 3 bases; nucleotides outside the gene matches: 10. The CDR3: CASSFPHRGDYEQYF. DNA for the CDR3: TGTGCCAGCAGCTTCCCCCACAGGGGGGACTACGAGCAGTACTTC.

This clone has a single count. V and J are TRBV10-1 and TRBJ2-3, with TRBD2 identical over 12 bases. The V and J ends lost 0 bases and 3 bases, in that order; junction bases with no gene match: 7. CDR3 size: 18 residues. The V gene's germline CDR1 is WNHNN and CDR2 SYGVQD (reference sequence). The CDR3 region has the DNA TGCGCCAGCAGTGAGTCACCCCTAGCGGGGGGGCCAACAGATACGCAGTATTTT. Its translation: CASSESPLAGGPTDTQYF.

The chain links TRBV5-6 to TRBJ1-3; D possibly corresponds to TRBD1 (5 bases). The CDR3 has 15 amino acids. Germline lookup yields CDR1 SGHDT and CDR2 YYEEEE. V lost 0 bases and J lost 2, with 9 bases in between. The CDR3: CASSLGTQAGNTIYF. The CDR3 nucleotides are TGTGCCAGCAGCTTGGGAACACAGGCTGGAAACACCATATATTTT.

This rearrangement joins TRBV7-2 to TRBJ2-7, with 8 bases aligning to TRBD2. There are 15 residues in the CDR3. Germline V gives CDR1 SGHTA, CDR2 FQGNSA. J lost 3 bases, V lost 1 base, and 5 bases had no gene match. DNA for the CDR3: TGTGCCAGCAGCTTAGGGACTAGCCGTTACTACGAGCAGTACTTC. Translating it yields CASSLGTSRYYEQYF.

The chain carries TRBV15 and TRBJ2-7; a possible D gene is TRBD2 (6 bases). The CDR3 has 14 residues. The V end was cut by 5 bases, the J end by 4 bases, with 15 bases between. CDR1 and CDR2 (germline): LNHNV, YYDKDF (reference sequence). The CDR3 nucleotides are TGTGCCACCAGCTCCAGGGAAGGGAGGTACGAGCAGTACTTC. Protein: CATSSREGRYEQYF.

Only one count was recorded for this clone. This sequence joins TRBV5-1 and TRBJ2-6, with no clear D. The germline gives CDR1 SGHRS, CDR2 YFSETQ. This CDR3 spans 16 amino acids. V was clipped by 0 bases and J by 1 base, with 8 bases between them. The DNA of the CDR3 is TGCGCCAGCAGCTTGGCCATCCAGTCTGGGGCCAACGTCCTGACTTTC. Protein sequence: CASSLAIQSGANVLTF. The variable domain in full, with the rest retrieved from reference TRBV5-1 and TRBJ2-6, is KAGVTQTPRYLIKTRGQQVTLSCSPISGHRSVSWYQQTPGQGLQFLFEYFSETQRNKGNFPGRFSGRQFSNSRSEMNVSTLELGDSALYLCASSLAIQSGANVLTFGAGSRLTVL.

The rearrangement links TRBV20-1 to TRBJ1-2; weak D call: TRBD1 (5 bases). The CDR3 has 11 residues. Germline V lookup: CDR1 DFQATT, CDR2 SNEGSKA (reference sequence). The V and J ends lost 8 bases and 3 bases respectively, with 10 bases between them. The CDR3 region is CSLLTDYGYTF. The CDR3 DNA is TGCAGTCTACTGACAGACTATGGCTACACCTTC.

This sequence joins TRBV11-2 and TRBJ2-3; D perhaps matches TRBD1 (5 bases). Looked up from germline, CDR1 is SGHAT and CDR2 is FQNNGV. Between the trimmed V and J ends, which lost 0 bases and 0 bases, there was a span of 16 bases. CDR3 size: 18 residues. This chain's CDR3 is CASSLDTPTEISTDTQYF. In DNA form, the CDR3 reads TGTGCCAGCAGCTTAGATACGCCGACAGAGATTAGCACAGATACGCAGTATTTT.

The CDR3 here is CASSQESWGLAGGPTDTQYF. CDR3 in DNA: TGTGCCAGCAGCCAAGAATCTTGGGGCCTAGCGGGGGGGCCCACAGATACGCAGTATTTT. This sequence joins TRBV4-2 and TRBJ2-3, with TRBD2 matching 12 bases. The CDR3 extends over 20 amino acids. CDR1 LGHNA and CDR2 YNFKEQ come from the germline V gene. V shed 0 bases and J 2 bases; nucleotides not matched to a gene: 12.

This chain connects TRBV7-2 to TRBJ2-5, with unresolved D. V dropped 3 bases and J dropped 0 bases, with 5 bases sitting between them. The V gene's germline CDR1 is SGHTA and CDR2 FQGNSA. The CDR3 covers 13 residues. CDR3 bases: TGTGCCAGCAGCTTCAGGAACCAAGAGACCCAGTACTTC. Translated: CASSFRNQETQYF.

This clone has a single count. The J gene is TRBJ2-6, the V gene TRBV4-2, with a possible D match to TRBD2 (5 bases). V dropped 0 bases and J dropped 0 bases, with 12 bases sitting between them. This CDR3 comprises 18 residues. The germline gives CDR1 LGHNA, CDR2 YNFKEQ. CDR3 in amino acids: CASSQDWTGSSGANVLTF. For the CDR3, the DNA is TGTGCCAGCAGCCAAGATTGGACGGGGAGCTCTGGGGCCAACGTCCTGACTTTC.

This clone appeared a few times. This chain joins TRBV29-1 and TRBJ1-2; D possibly corresponds to TRBD1 (5 bases). This CDR3 comprises 13 residues. The germline V gene has CDR1 SQVTM and CDR2 ANQGSEA. The V end was cut by 1 base, the J end by 1 base, with 7 bases between. The CDR3 protein is CSVEGQNNYGYTF. CDR3 in DNA: TGCAGCGTTGAAGGACAGAATAACTATGGCTACACCTTC.

This clone was seen only a few times. The chain employs TRBV7-8 and TRBJ2-1, with 8 bases identical to TRBD2. This CDR3 comprises 15 residues. The V gene's germline CDR1 is SGHVS and CDR2 FQNEAQ. V dropped 5 bases and J dropped 6; count of bases not matched to a gene: 9. Here the CDR3 reads CASSTRGLASNEQFF. CDR3 nucleotides: TGTGCCAGCAGCACGCGCGGACTAGCCTCCAATGAGCAGTTCTTC.

V usage is TRBV19 and J usage is TRBJ2-7; 13 bases are shared with TRBD2. The ends lost 5 bases at V and 4 bases at J; junction bases unmatched: 5. Germline V lookup: CDR1 LNHDA, CDR2 SQIVND (reference sequence). The CDR3 is made up of 15 amino acids. CDR3 protein: CASSPVGLAGYEQYF. The CDR3 bases are TGTGCCAGTAGTCCGGTGGGACTAGCGGGGTACGAGCAGTACTTC.

The genes are TRBV27 and TRBJ1-2; 7 nucleotides line up with TRBD1. Germline lookup yields CDR1 MNHEY and CDR2 SMNVEV (reference sequence). J gave up 5 bases and V 8 bases, and 11 bases lay outside the gene matches. The length of the CDR3 is 14 residues. The CDR3 reads CASGPGRGEYGYTF. The CDR3 nucleotides are TGTGCCAGCGGCCCGGGCAGGGGGGAGTATGGCTACACCTTC.

The V and J genes are TRBV27 and TRBJ2-1; 10 bases are shared with TRBD2. This CDR3 has 17 amino acids. Germline CDR1 MNHEY, CDR2 SMNVEV (reference sequence). V gave up 0 bases and J gave up 2 bases; unmatched junction bases: 4. The CDR3 region has the DNA TGTGCCAGCAGTTTATCAAAGCGGGGGGGCACCTACAATGAGCAGTTCTTC. This encodes CASSLSKRGGTYNEQFF.

The chain has TRBV29-1 and TRBJ2-5, with TRBD1 identical over 7 bases. Trimming at V came to 7 bases and at J to 5 bases, leaving 7 bases not matched to a gene. Germline CDR1 reads SQVTM; CDR2 reads ANQGSEA. This CDR3 region has 12 residues. CDR3 sequence: CSARQGLETQYF. CDR3 in DNA: TGCAGCGCAAGACAGGGCCTCGAGACCCAGTACTTC.

This sequence joins TRBV18 and TRBJ2-7, with TRBD1 as a possible D gene (6 bases). Trimming cost V 3 bases and J 5 bases, with 14 bases left between them. CDR1 and CDR2 from the germline V gene are KGHSH and LQKENI. The CDR3 covers 14 residues. Here the CDR3 reads CASSPSSGVHEQYF. DNA for the CDR3: TGTGCCAGCTCACCCAGTTCAGGGGTCCACGAGCAGTACTTC.

The chain combines TRBV7-2 with TRBJ2-7; 8 bases align to TRBD2. J gave up 1 base and V 2 bases, and 10 bases lay outside the gene matches. This CDR3 is 17 amino acids long. The germline CDR1 and CDR2 sequences are SGHTA and FQGNSA. This chain's CDR3 is CASSLWASGLESYEQYF. The DNA of the CDR3 is TGTGCCAGCAGCTTATGGGCTAGCGGGCTCGAATCCTACGAGCAGTACTTC.

The V call is TRBV6-6, the J call TRBJ1-3; D not certain. The CDR3 is made up of 13 amino acids. Trimming removed 7 bases from V and 2 bases from J, with 9 bases in between. Germline-derived CDR1 and CDR2 are MNHNY and SVGAGI (reference sequence). CDR3 protein: CASTPTAGNTIYF. CDR3 bases: TGTGCCAGCACCCCGACTGCTGGAAACACCATATATTTT.